This T cell receptor (beta chain) came from a study of blood T cell repertoires in COVID-19. Looking at the study overall: Specimens from acute and convalescent COVID-19 originated in the United States, Italy and Spain. The cDNA or gDNA used as material had been derived from T cells, B-cell-depleted T cells, or PBMCs.

The V gene end was trimmed by 4 bases and the J gene end by 5 bases; junction bases not matched to a gene: 4. The CDR3 extends over 13 amino acids. CDR1 and CDR2 (germline): MNHEY, SMNVEV (reference sequence). Original handling: For nucleated cells, counts were estimated from reference gene primer amplification. Only in-frame clones appear in the TCRdb table, and some are missing; sequencing was by immunoSEQ multiplex PCR. V and J calls and clone size are those listed in that table; D and trimming were worked out from the DNA. The data contain 300,000 or so clones, about 82% of them singletons. This TCR came from a woman between 45 and 65 years old with active or convalescent COVID-19. Sequenced input: peripheral blood. The V gene is TRBV27, the J gene TRBJ2-7; the match to TRBD1 covers 8 bases. The CDR3 here is CASSSADRDEQYF. The DNA of the CDR3 is TGTGCCAGCAGTTCCGCGGACAGGGACGAGCAGTACTTC.